This record covers a single T cell receptor beta chain. The antigen is undetermined. The primer mix had 60 Vbeta and 13 Jbeta primers. Clones were read by immunoSEQ multiplex PCR, and TCRdb kept only the in-frame ones, dropping some. Of 100,000 to 150,000 clones in the sample, roughly four fifths were seen once. These data originate in a study of cytomegalovirus exposure and HLA in healthy donors. Study results and caveats: Later examination showed HLA-associated TCR beta chains had greater clonal expansion than equally common others. The authors enumerated over 150 TCR beta chains as linked to cytomegalovirus.

Per germline, CDR1 MGHDK and CDR2 SYGVNS. The CDR3 consists of 16 residues. V was shortened by 4 bases and J by 0 bases, with 10 bases between the two germline ends. The sequence came from a woman between 50 and 59 years old in good health and CMV-seronegative. This chain connects TRBV25-1 to TRBJ2-6; D gene uncertain. Material: PBMCs. The CDR3 is CASSAPRGSGANVLTF. The CDR3 coding sequence is TGTGCCAGCAGTGCCCCGCGAGGCTCTGGGGCCAACGTCCTGACTTTC.